The 25 T cell receptor beta chains presented below share a single source sample, sequenced in a study of blood T cell repertoires in COVID-19. TCRdb's table, derived via immunoSEQ multiplex PCR, lists solely in-frame clones and lacks some. The repertoire holds 200,000 or so clones, with 80% to 90% as singletons. What was sequenced was PBMCs or T cells enriched from blood (not recorded which). These receptors came from a woman younger than 35 who had recovered from COVID-19.

The chain couples TRBV6-5 to TRBJ1-1; TRBD1 matches 8 bases. With 6 bases clipped from V and 1 base from J, the junction kept 4 bases outside the gene matches. CDR3 length: 14 residues. Germline V gene lookup returns CDR1 MNHEY and CDR2 SVGAGI. CDR3 sequence: CASSLGQENTEAFF. CDR3 in DNA: TGTGCCAGCAGCTTGGGACAGGAGAACACTGAAGCTTTCTTT.

V usage is TRBV9 and J usage is TRBJ2-5; 15 bases fit TRBD2. The V gene end was trimmed by 4 bases and the J gene end by 1 base; junction bases not matched to a gene: 5. Germline CDR1 is SGDLS and CDR2 is YYNGEE. This CDR3 comprises 17 residues. This CDR3 is CASSPGLAGGIQETQYF. The CDR3 DNA reads as TGTGCCAGCAGCCCGGGACTAGCGGGGGGCATCCAAGAGACCCAGTACTTC.

This rearrangement joins TRBV7-2 to TRBJ2-3, with 11 bases that match TRBD2. Germline V lookup: CDR1 SGHTA, CDR2 FQGNSA. CDR3 length equals 16 residues. The V gene end was trimmed by 5 bases and the J gene end by 4 bases; junction bases not matched to a gene: 8. As DNA, the CDR3 is TGTGCCAGCAGCCAATTAGCGGGGGGGACCGCAGATACGCAGTATTTT. It codes for CASSQLAGGTADTQYF.

The chain combines TRBV4-1 with TRBJ2-5; 10 bases line up with TRBD2. The CDR3 runs to 17 residues. The ends lost 0 bases at V and 4 bases at J; junction bases unmatched: 8. The germline gives CDR1 MGHRA, CDR2 YSYEKL. The CDR3 DNA sequence: TGCGCCAGCAGCCAAGAACAGCGGGGGGGCCGGCGAGAGACCCAGTACTTC. It translates to CASSQEQRGGRRETQYF.

The genes are TRBV2 and TRBJ2-1, with 14 bases fitting TRBD2. The CDR3 loop spans 16 amino acids. Germline V gene data show CDR1 as SNHLY and CDR2 as FYNNEI. V was pared by 8 bases and J by 6 bases, with 9 bases of the junction left unmatched. CDR3 residues: CASSRLAGGLGNEQFF. In nucleotides, the CDR3 is TGTGCCAGCTCCAGACTAGCGGGGGGGCTAGGCAATGAGCAGTTCTTC.

This clone was seen a few times. The rearrangement uses TRBV7-9 and TRBJ2-2, with D tentatively TRBD2 (5 bases). CDR1 and CDR2 from the germline V gene are SEHNR and FQNEAQ (reference sequence). The ends were cut back, 1 base at V and 0 bases at J, with 9 bases in the middle. The length of the CDR3 is 16 residues. As DNA, the CDR3 is TGTGCCAGCAGCTTAGTCCTGAGGGCGAACACCGGGGAGCTGTTTTTT. Protein sequence: CASSLVLRANTGELFF.

This clone was observed a single time. Within the sample, other DNA sequences also encode this same CDR3. The rearrangement uses TRBV9 and TRBJ1-1; tentative D call: TRBD1 (5 bases). The V end lost 0 bases, the J end lost 1 base, and 7 bases lay between the germline ends. The germline V gene has CDR1 SGDLS and CDR2 YYNGEE. This CDR3 region has 14 residues. The CDR3 DNA follows: TGTGCCAGCAGCGTAGTCGGGGGGAACACTGAAGCTTTCTTT. It specifies CASSVVGGNTEAFF.

The chain is built from TRBV5-1 and TRBJ2-1; 9 bases fit TRBD1. V lost 3 bases and J lost 5; bases outside the gene matches: 6. Germline values: CDR1 SGHRS, CDR2 YFSETQ. The CDR3 has 15 residues. For the CDR3, the DNA is TGCGCCAGCAGCTCCGGGACAGGGTCTAACAATGAGCAGTTCTTC. Amino acid sequence: CASSSGTGSNNEQFF.

The chain uses TRBV28 and TRBJ1-4, with TRBD1 matching 7 bases. The CDR3 loop spans 15 amino acids. V was pared by 5 bases and J by 0 bases, with 3 bases of the junction left unmatched. Germline CDR1 is MDHEN and CDR2 is SYDVKM. The CDR3 DNA is TGTGCCAGCAGTGCAGGGGGTGCAACTAATGAAAAACTGTTTTTT. It specifies CASSAGGATNEKLFF.

The chain carries TRBV6-5 and TRBJ1-1, with TRBD1 matching over 11 bases. CDR1 MNHEY and CDR2 SVGAGI come from the germline V gene. V lost 2 bases, J lost 4 bases, and 3 bases stayed unmatched. The CDR3 contains 15 residues. CDR3 sequence reads: CASSYRTGGRTEAFF. In DNA form, the CDR3 reads TGTGCCAGCAGTTACCGGACAGGGGGCCGCACTGAAGCTTTCTTT.

The rearrangement joins TRBV2 to TRBJ1-5; D gene ambiguous. Trimming left V 6 bases short and J 0 bases short, with 18 bases between. Per the germline V gene, CDR1 is SNHLY and CDR2 is FYNNEI. The CDR3 sequence is 17 residues long. CDR3 coding DNA: TGTGCCAGCAGGATGTATCTTCGACTGAATAGCAATCAGCCCCAGCATTTT. Its translation: CASRMYLRLNSNQPQHF.

The V call is TRBV6-1, the J call TRBJ1-2, with 7 nucleotides matching TRBD1. The CDR3 runs to 14 residues. CDR1 is MNHNS, CDR2 SASEGT, per germline. V shed 3 bases and J 4 bases; nucleotides not matched to a gene: 5. The CDR3 is CASSDRGALYGYTF. CDR3 nucleotide sequence: TGTGCCAGCAGTGACAGGGGGGCCCTCTATGGCTACACCTTC.

This clone has only one observation. The rearrangement joins TRBV18 to TRBJ2-5; D unclear. This CDR3 region has 14 residues. Trimming left V 4 bases short and J 0 bases short, with 9 bases between. CDR1 is KGHSH and CDR2 is LQKENI in the germline V gene. This chain's CDR3 is CASSQTLYQETQYF. The CDR3 region has the DNA TGTGCCAGCTCACAGACTTTGTACCAAGAGACCCAGTACTTC.

The table lists this clone with a few counts. V is TRBV14 and J is TRBJ1-2; 9 bases are a match to TRBD1. CDR1 and CDR2 from the germline V gene are SGHDN and FVKESK. Unmatched junction bases numbered 8, after V lost 8 bases and J lost 4 bases. The CDR3 is made up of 14 amino acids. CDR3 in DNA: TGTGCCAGCGAGAGGACAGGGGAAACCTATGGCTACACCTTC. It encodes CASERTGETYGYTF.

A remark on this clone: Because the CDR3's place on the DNA is in doubt, the DNA is left out and the CDR3 is given as listed by TCRdb. The chain links TRBV6-6 to TRBJ2-5; the table's D call, TRBD1, was not checked against the DNA. A total of 14 residues make up the CDR3, ends included. The germline gives CDR1 MNHNY, CDR2 SVGAGI (reference sequence). The CDR3 is CASSSSDRGETQYF.

The rearrangement joins TRBV7-2 to TRBJ1-2; D is undetermined. The CDR3 contains 15 residues. Looked up from germline, CDR1 is SGHTA and CDR2 is FQGNSA. V lost 5 bases and J 3 bases, leaving 16 bases between the germline ends. This chain's CDR3 is CASSPLEGIHYGYTF. The DNA of the CDR3 is TGTGCCAGCAGCCCTCTTGAGGGTATTCACTATGGCTACACCTTC.

The J gene is TRBJ2-3, the V gene TRBV9, with 10 bases fitting TRBD1. Germline CDR1 SGDLS, CDR2 YYNGEE. V shed 3 bases and J 6 bases; nucleotides not matched to a gene: 7. There are 15 residues in the CDR3. The CDR3 DNA reads as TGTGCCAGCAGCGCGGGACAGGGGACGGGGGATACGCAGTATTTT. Protein product: CASSAGQGTGDTQYF. The whole variable domain, filled in from reference TRBV9 and TRBJ2-3, reads DSGVTQTPKHLITATGQRVTLRCSPRSGDLSVYWYQQSLDQGLQFLIQYYNGEERAKGNILERFSAQQFPDLHSELNLSSLELGDSALYFCASSAGQGTGDTQYFGPGTRLTVL.

CDR3 residues: CASSSDRNTIYF. The CDR3 DNA reads as TGTGCCAGCTCCTCGGACAGAAACACCATATATTTT. The rearrangement links TRBV18 to TRBJ1-3; D is perhaps TRBD1 (5 bases). CDR1 is KGHSH, CDR2 LQKENI, per germline. This CDR3 is built from 12 residues. The V gene lost 6 bases and the J gene lost 5 bases, with 8 bases spanning the gap.

The chain joins TRBV4-1 to TRBJ1-3; D unclear. This CDR3 has 15 residues. Trimming took 0 bases from V and 4 from J, leaving 10 bases between them. CDR1 is MGHRA, CDR2 YSYEKL, per germline. The CDR3 DNA sequence: TGCGCCAGCAGCCAAGACCCGGGAACCGGAAACACCATATATTTT. It encodes CASSQDPGTGNTIYF.

The J gene is TRBJ1-4, the V gene TRBV5-1, with 9 bases matching TRBD1. V lost 1 base and J lost 4; bases outside the gene matches: 2. CDR1 is SGHRS and CDR2 is YFSETQ in the germline V gene. The CDR3 consists of 15 residues. The CDR3 bases are TGCGCCAGCAGCTTGCAGGGACAGGGTAATGAAAAACTGTTTTTT. It translates to CASSLQGQGNEKLFF. Full variable domain (remainder filled in from reference TRBV5-1 and TRBJ1-4): KAGVTQTPRYLIKTRGQQVTLSCSPISGHRSVSWYQQTPGQGLQFLFEYFSETQRNKGNFPGRFSGRQFSNSRSEMNVSTLELGDSALYLCASSLQGQGNEKLFFGSGTQLSVL.

This chain connects TRBV19 to TRBJ1-6; possibly TRBD1 for D (5 bases). Germline values: CDR1 LNHDA, CDR2 SQIVND (reference sequence). This CDR3 is built from 14 residues. Trimming removed 3 bases from V and 9 bases from J, with 12 bases in between. In DNA form, the CDR3 reads TGTGCCAGTAGTATGGGAGGGGTGGTTTCACCCCTCCACTTT. Encoded protein: CASSMGGVVSPLHF. The whole variable domain, filled in from reference TRBV19 and TRBJ1-6, reads DGGITQSPKYLFRKEGQNVTLSCEQNLNHDAMYWYRQDPGQGLRLIYYSQIVNDFQKGDIAEGYSVSREKKESFPLTVTSAQKNPTAFYLCASSMGGVVSPLHFGNGTRLTVT.

V gene TRBV7-6 combines with J gene TRBJ2-1, with 12 bases that match TRBD2. The CDR3 covers 18 residues. Germline loops: CDR1 SGHVS, CDR2 FNYEAQ. The junction had 9 bases not matched to a gene; V was cut back by 4 bases and J by 2 bases. The CDR3 loop is CASSSPTSGGRAYNEQFF. For the CDR3, the DNA is TGTGCCAGCAGCTCGCCGACTAGCGGGGGTCGCGCCTACAATGAGCAGTTCTTC.

The chain is built from TRBV4-1 and TRBJ1-4, with 9 positions matching TRBD1. This CDR3 is built from 15 residues. Per the germline V gene, CDR1 is MGHRA and CDR2 is YSYEKL. Losses at the gene ends were 2 bases for V and 8 bases for J; bases not matched to a gene: 6. In DNA form, the CDR3 reads TGCGCCAGCAGCCAACCGGGACAGGGAACAGAAAAACTGTTTTTT. Translated, it gives CASSQPGQGTEKLFF.

J is TRBJ1-4 and V is TRBV5-1; 11 bases agree with TRBD1. J lost 7 bases, V lost 6 bases, and 11 bases had no gene match. CDR1 is SGHRS and CDR2 is YFSETQ in the germline V gene. This CDR3 contains 16 residues. CDR3 DNA: TGCGCCAGCACCAGTATTCCGGGACAGGGGGTTGAAAAACTGTTTTTT. This encodes CASTSIPGQGVEKLFF. Supplemented by reference TRBV5-1 and TRBJ1-4, the full variable domain reads KAGVTQTPRYLIKTRGQQVTLSCSPISGHRSVSWYQQTPGQGLQFLFEYFSETQRNKGNFPGRFSGRQFSNSRSEMNVSTLELGDSALYLCASTSIPGQGVEKLFFGSGTQLSVL.

Turning to this clone: One end of the junction fails to match germline, which may point to a read error. Other DNA sequences in this specimen translate into the identical CDR3. The rearrangement joins TRBV6-2 or TRBV6-3 to TRBJ1-1; the D gene is possibly TRBD1 (6 bases). From germline, CDR1 is MNHEY and CDR2 SVGEGT. This CDR3 has 13 amino acids. In nucleotides, the CDR3 is TGCGCCAGCAGCCAGGGACAGAACACTGAAGCTTTCTTT. It specifies CASSQGQNTEAFF.